Each of the 15 T cell receptor beta chains below was sequenced from the same sample in a study of early T cells in non-severe SARS-CoV-2 infection. In TCRdb, the 5' RACE reads were re-called with MiXCR into one record per CDR3 protein. The sample includes tens of thousands of distinct CDR3 sequences, about 11% of them seen just once. Sequencing used whole blood. The source is an adult who was a healthcare worker with PCR-confirmed SARS-CoV-2 infection or an uninfected control (not recorded which).

This chain connects TRBV20-1 to TRBJ2-2; D not certain. Trimming removed 0 bases at V and 3 bases at J, with 11 bases between. This CDR3 comprises 15 residues. Germline values: CDR1 DFQATT, CDR2 SNEGSKA (reference sequence). CDR3 sequence (DNA): TGCAGTGCTAGAGAGGAAGGCCGGGACACCGGGGAGCTGTTTTTT. Encoded protein: CSAREEGRDTGELFF.

There are a few counts of this clonotype. This sequence joins TRBV24-1 and TRBJ2-2; D may be TRBD1 (6 bases). With 7 bases removed from V and 1 base from J, the gap between germline ends came to 15 bases. The CDR3 totals 16 residues. In germline, CDR1 is KGHDR, CDR2 SFDVKD. CDR3 sequence reads: CATSPGTPLNTGELFF. CDR3 coding DNA: TGTGCCACCAGCCCCGGGACACCATTGAACACCGGGGAGCTGTTTTTT.

This chain joins TRBV18 and TRBJ1-1; 7 nucleotides line up with TRBD1. Germline values: CDR1 KGHSH, CDR2 LQKENI. Trimming took 1 base from V and 10 from J; bases not matched to a gene: 6. CDR3 length: 13 residues. This CDR3 reads CASSPLGGGRAFF. The CDR3 coding sequence is TGTGCCAGCTCACCACTGGGAGGGGGCAGAGCTTTCTTT.

This sequence joins TRBV7-2 and TRBJ1-2; no clear D. Germline-derived CDR1 and CDR2 are SGHTA and FQGNSA. The germline V and J ends were trimmed by 5 bases and 2 bases, with 15 bases remaining between them. The CDR3 runs to 15 residues. This CDR3 reads CASSPQGTGNYGYTF. Written as DNA, the CDR3 is TGTGCCAGCAGCCCTCAAGGCACCGGGAACTATGGCTACACCTTC.

This clonotype was picked up many times. J is TRBJ1-4 and V is TRBV10-3; D ambiguous. V lost 0 bases to trimming and J lost 6 bases, with 8 bases between them. The CDR3 has 14 residues. In germline, CDR1 is ENHRY, CDR2 SYGVKD. For the CDR3, the DNA is TGTGCCATCAGTGAGTCGGGAGACTATGAAAAACTGTTTTTT. Translated: CAISESGDYEKLFF.

This clonotype was seen ten or more times. The V and J genes are TRBV19 and TRBJ2-3; tentative D call: TRBD2 (7 bases). The CDR3 loop spans 14 amino acids. Trimming took 7 bases from V and 5 from J, leaving 16 bases between them. Looked up from germline, CDR1 is LNHDA and CDR2 is SQIVND (reference sequence). CDR3: CASKSRGAVDTQYF. The CDR3 region has the DNA TGTGCCAGTAAATCCCGGGGGGCGGTAGATACGCAGTATTTT.

This clonotype was seen many times. The chain uses TRBV7-6 and TRBJ2-7, with D maybe TRBD2 (5 bases). CDR1 is SGHVS, CDR2 FNYEAQ, per germline. Trimming removed 5 bases at V and 5 bases at J, with 13 bases between. The CDR3 contains 13 residues. In DNA form, the CDR3 reads TGTGCCAGCAGCCCAGCGGTTTTAGACGAGCAGTACTTC. It codes for CASSPAVLDEQYF.

The rearrangement links TRBV7-8 to TRBJ1-2; D gene uncertain. The V gene's germline CDR1 is SGHVS and CDR2 FQNEAQ. The V end lost 0 bases, the J end lost 8 bases, and 4 bases lay between the germline ends. This CDR3 is built from 11 residues. Here the CDR3 reads CASSLAVGYTF. DNA of the CDR3: TGTGCCAGCAGCTTAGCTGTCGGCTACACCTTC.

Comment on this clonotype: A much larger clone differs by one base, so this may be a read error. This chain connects TRBV29-1 to TRBJ1-1; D is perhaps TRBD1 (5 bases). The CDR3 runs 12 residues. Germline V CDR1 and CDR2: SQVTM, ANQGSEA. V was clipped by 7 bases and J by 7 bases, with 16 bases between them. CDR3: CSGVGASYEAFF. CDR3 bases: TGCAGCGGCGTTGGGGCCAGCTATGAAGCTTTCTTT.

At least ten counts were recorded for this clonotype. The chain is built from TRBV5-6 and TRBJ2-5; the D is unclear. CDR3 length: 12 residues. Germline V gene lookup returns CDR1 SGHDT and CDR2 YYEEEE. The germline V and J ends were trimmed by 0 bases and 4 bases, with 4 bases remaining between them. CDR3 bases: TGTGCCAGCAGCTTGGAAGTAGAGACCCAGTACTTC. Its protein is CASSLEVETQYF.

The chain joins TRBV14 to TRBJ2-7; the D is unclear. The germline V and J ends were trimmed by 4 bases and 2 bases, with 15 bases remaining between them. In germline, CDR1 is SGHDN, CDR2 FVKESK. This CDR3 is 15 amino acids long. The CDR3 loop reads CASSPRYRPTYEQYF. The CDR3 region has the DNA TGTGCCAGCAGCCCAAGATATCGGCCGACCTACGAGCAGTACTTC.

This chain uses TRBV19 with TRBJ1-5; 7 bases map to TRBD1. The V gene's germline CDR1 is LNHDA and CDR2 SQIVND (reference sequence). The CDR3 runs to 15 residues. The V segment lost 7 bases and the J segment 6 bases; nucleotides outside the gene matches: 12. CDR3: CASKGQDGWGQPQHF. The CDR3, as DNA: TGTGCCAGTAAAGGACAGGACGGGTGGGGTCAGCCCCAGCATTTT.

As DNA, the CDR3 is TGCAGTGCTAGACCACCGCTGTCAACTAATGAAAAACTGTTTTTT. As protein: CSARPPLSTNEKLFF. The gene calls are TRBV20-1 and TRBJ1-4; D is uncertain. Germline V gives CDR1 DFQATT, CDR2 SNEGSKA (reference sequence). Trimming took 2 bases from V and 0 from J, leaving 10 bases between them. This CDR3 region has 15 residues.

This clonotype was picked up many times. This chain links TRBV6-5 with TRBJ1-4, with D uncertain. V lost 5 bases, J lost 0 bases, and 10 bases lay in between. This CDR3 region has 15 residues. Germline V gives CDR1 MNHEY, CDR2 SVGAGI. CDR3 region: CASSPDLSTNEKLFF. Here the CDR3 DNA reads TGTGCCAGCAGTCCAGACCTATCAACTAATGAAAAACTGTTTTTT.

This clonotype has ten or more counts. The chain uses TRBV12-5 and TRBJ2-1; the match to TRBD1 covers 9 bases. Trimming cost V 0 bases and J 9 bases; bases outside gene matches: 9. The CDR3 spans 16 residues. Germline lookup yields CDR1 LGHNT and CDR2 FRNRAP. This chain's CDR3 is CASGLVGTGTRGEQFF. The CDR3, as DNA: TGTGCTAGTGGTTTGGTCGGGACAGGGACTCGTGGTGAGCAGTTCTTC.